The rows below give T cell receptor beta chains drawn from one sample of a study of cytomegalovirus exposure and HLA in healthy donors. The protocol was immunoSEQ multiplex PCR, while the TCRdb copy is restricted to in-frame clones and leaves out a portion. The data hold about 50,000 clones, with roughly four fifths observed a single time. Specimen: PBMCs. The receptors shown here come from a middle-aged woman in good health and CMV-seropositive. The CDR3 runs from the conserved cysteine through the conserved F or W. Each record gives: V gene, D gene, J gene, CDR3 length, clone size, CDR3 protein, CDR3 DNA. A D gene is named only where the DNA matches it firmly. Where a row states a size, it is once, few, many or the class of an expanded clone; other rows omit it.

TRBV27	NA	TRBJ2-7	13	few	CASSRLTGDEQYF	TGTGCCAGCAGCCGATTGACAGGAGACGAGCAGTACTTC
TRBV14	NA	TRBJ1-1	14	NA	CASSQDLSYTEAFF	TGTGCCAGCAGCCAAGATCTGAGCTACACTGAAGCTTTCTTT
TRBV21-1	NA	TRBJ1-4	16	NA	CASSKWEPGGEEKLFF	TGTGCCAGCAGCAAATGGGAACCCGGTGGGGAGGAAAAACTGTTTTTT
TRBV10-3	NA	TRBJ1-5	17	NA	CAISESLRQGSNQPQHF	TGTGCCATCAGTGAGTCGCTGAGGCAGGGAAGCAATCAGCCCCAGCATTTT
TRBV5-1	NA	TRBJ1-3	14	few	CASSATGTGNTIYF	TGCGCCAGCAGCGCGACAGGTACTGGAAACACCATATATTTT
TRBV6-1	TRBD1	TRBJ1-3	13	few	CASRTGTGNTIYF	TGTGCCAGCAGGACAGGGACTGGAAACACCATATATTTT
TRBV29-1	TRBD1	TRBJ2-5	14	NA	CSVGGGTGDETQYF	TGCAGCGTTGGTGGGGGGACAGGGGACGAGACCCAGTACTTC
TRBV7-8	TRBD2	TRBJ2-2	16	NA	CASSYLAGGDTGELFF	TGTGCCAGCAGCTACCTAGCGGGGGGGGACACCGGGGAGCTGTTTTTT
TRBV6-1	TRBD1	TRBJ1-5	15	NA	CASSELPRGRQPQHF	TGTGCCAGCAGTGAACTGCCCAGGGGGAGACAGCCCCAGCATTTT
TRBV6-1	NA	TRBJ1-6	13	few	CASSGTYNSPLHF	TGTGCCAGCTCCGGGACTTATAATTCACCCCTCCACTTT
TRBV18	TRBD1	TRBJ2-3	15	NA	CASSLGTGGPDTQYF	TGTGCCAGCTCACTAGGGACAGGGGGTCCAGATACGCAGTATTTT
TRBV4-2	NA	TRBJ2-5	13	NA	CASSQAGEETQYF	TGTGCCAGCAGCCAAGCCGGGGAAGAGACCCAGTACTTC
TRBV29-1	TRBD1	TRBJ1-5	13	NA	CSAVTGGNQPQHF	TGCAGCGCAGTGACAGGGGGCAATCAGCCCCAGCATTTT
TRBV25-1	NA	TRBJ2-1	11	NA	CASSGGGEQFF	TGTGCCAGCAGTGGTGGTGGCGAGCAGTTCTTC
TRBV28	TRBD1	TRBJ2-7	14	NA	CASRRGQGRDEQYF	TGTGCCAGCAGAAGAGGACAGGGGCGGGACGAGCAGTACTTC
TRBV6-5	TRBD2	TRBJ2-7	13	few	CSSTSGNSYEQYF	TGTTCCTCCACTAGCGGGAATTCCTACGAGCAGTACTTC
TRBV25-1	NA	TRBJ2-7	13	NA	CASRETGFFEQYF	TGTGCCAGCAGAGAGACAGGCTTCTTCGAGCAGTACTTC
TRBV11-2	TRBD2	TRBJ2-1	16	NA	CASSLSASGDYNEQFF	TGTGCCAGCAGCTTATCCGCTAGCGGGGATTACAATGAGCAGTTCTTC
TRBV10-3	NA	TRBJ2-7	15	once	CAITNPTGNTYEQYF	TGTGCCATCACTAATCCAACAGGGAACACCTACGAGCAGTACTTC
TRBV7-2	TRBD1	TRBJ1-2	16	NA	CASSLGRGGQGRGYTF	TGTGCCAGCAGCTTAGGTCGGGGGGGACAGGGACGAGGCTACACCTTC
TRBV10-3	TRBD1	TRBJ1-1	17	NA	CAISPVRGRQQITEAFF	TGTGCCATCAGTCCGGTTAGGGGGCGGCAGCAGATCACTGAAGCTTTCTTT
TRBV7-9	TRBD1	TRBJ1-1	14	NA	CASSLKDRGGEAFF	TGTGCCAGCAGCTTAAAGGACAGGGGAGGTGAAGCTTTCTTT
TRBV7-2	NA	TRBJ1-2	13	NA	CASSRRQRHGYTF	TGTGCCAGCAGTCGGAGACAGAGGCATGGCTACACCTTC
TRBV7-3	TRBD2	TRBJ2-1	14	few	CASSTLAGGYEQFF	TGTGCCAGCAGCACCCTAGCGGGGGGCTATGAGCAGTTCTTC
TRBV5-1	NA	TRBJ1-5	14	NA	CASSLPGVGQPQHF	TGCGCCAGCAGCTTGCCGGGGGTTGGTCAGCCCCAGCATTTT
TRBV15	TRBD1	TRBJ2-5	15	NA	CATSRQGALRETQYF	TGTGCCACCTCACGACAGGGGGCGCTTCGGGAGACCCAGTACTTC
TRBV5-1	TRBD2	TRBJ2-5	14	NA	CASTSGGAVETQYF	TGCGCCAGCACTAGCGGGGGGGCCGTGGAGACCCAGTACTTC
TRBV10-2	NA	TRBJ2-5	12	NA	CASNPTGETQYF	TGCGCCAGCAACCCGACAGGAGAGACCCAGTACTTC
TRBV2	TRBD1	TRBJ2-7	15	NA	CASSEDRGSYGEQYF	TGTGCCAGCAGTGAAGACAGGGGGAGTTACGGGGAGCAGTACTTC
TRBV25-1	TRBD1	TRBJ1-2	16	NA	CASSDTIGDRRVGYTF	TGTGCCAGCAGTGACACGATAGGGGACAGGAGGGTTGGCTACACCTTC
TRBV7-7	NA	TRBJ2-3	14	NA	CASSLRGSTDTQYF	TGTGCCAGCAGCTTACGGGGGAGTACAGATACGCAGTATTTT
TRBV7-2	NA	TRBJ1-1	15	NA	CASSLDGRGGTEAFF	TGTGCCAGCAGCTTAGATGGTAGAGGAGGCACTGAAGCTTTCTTT
TRBV28	TRBD1	TRBJ2-5	15	NA	CASSFDRGVGETQYF	TGTGCCAGCAGTTTTGACAGGGGAGTGGGAGAGACCCAGTACTTC
TRBV27	TRBD1	TRBJ2-7	14	NA	CATSHGQGADEQYF	TGTGCGACCAGCCACGGCCAGGGGGCAGACGAGCAGTACTTC
TRBV18	NA	TRBJ1-4	15	NA	CASSPAGATNEKLFF	TGTGCCAGCTCACCGGCGGGAGCAACTAATGAAAAACTGTTTTTT
TRBV19	TRBD1	TRBJ1-6	13	NA	CASKGQGNSPLHF	TGTGCCAGTAAGGGACAGGGAAATTCACCCCTCCACTTT
TRBV7-2	NA	TRBJ1-4	14	NA	CASSLRGGIEKLFF	TGTGCCAGCAGCTTACGGGGGGGCATTGAAAAACTGTTTTTT